These 9 T cell receptor beta chains were all obtained from the same sample, sequenced in a study of blood T cells in healthy people across ages. A second about 7 to 11 cycle PCR used barcoded and J-beta primers. TCRdb passed the 5' RACE reads through MiXCR, listing each CDR3 protein once. In the table there are some 1.5 million distinct CDR3 sequences, about 45% of which are singletons. The material sequenced was blood. The receptor source for this set is a woman between 18 and 29 years old in good health.

The V and J genes are TRBV5-1 and TRBJ2-2; tentatively, D is TRBD2 (5 bases). The length of the CDR3 is 14 residues. Germline-derived CDR1 and CDR2 are SGHRS and YFSETQ. V gave up 6 bases and J gave up 7 bases, with 16 bases separating them. CDR3: CASKTDPGGGELFF. For the CDR3, the DNA is TGCGCCAGCAAAACAGACCCCGGAGGCGGGGAGCTGTTTTTT.

This clonotype was detected ten times or more. The chain links TRBV4-1 to TRBJ2-3; a weak D match, TRBD1 (6 bases). Germline lookup yields CDR1 MGHRA and CDR2 YSYEKL. This CDR3 region has 16 residues. The V end lost 0 bases, the J end lost 4 bases, and 14 bases lay between the germline ends. The CDR3: CASSQDLTGHSDTQYF. In nucleotides, the CDR3 is TGCGCCAGCAGCCAAGATCTGACAGGACACTCAGATACGCAGTATTTT.

This clonotype was detected a few times. V is TRBV20-1 and J is TRBJ1-5, with D unresolved. The ends were cut back, 3 bases at V and 1 base at J, with 13 bases in the middle. Germline CDR1 is DFQATT and CDR2 is SNEGSKA (reference sequence). The CDR3 is 15 residues long. The chain's CDR3 is CSASTHPNSNQPQHF. CDR3 in DNA: TGCAGTGCTAGTACACACCCCAACAGCAATCAGCCCCAGCATTTT.

This clonotype turned up a few times. The CDR3 nucleotides are TGTGCCAGCAGAAACACAGGGTCGGGCAATGAGCAGTACTTC. This encodes CASRNTGSGNEQYF. V is TRBV12-3 or TRBV12-4 and J is TRBJ2-5, with D perhaps matching TRBD1 (6 bases). This CDR3 region has 14 residues. V was clipped by 6 bases and J by 11 bases, with 22 bases between them.

CDR3: CASSATRRIGQPQHF. The CDR3 DNA sequence: TGTGCCAGTAGTGCAACGAGGAGGATCGGTCAGCCCCAGCATTTT. The V gene is TRBV19, the J gene TRBJ1-5; unclear D gene. V dropped 5 bases and J dropped 6 bases, with 17 bases sitting between them. The CDR3 has 15 amino acids. The germline V gene has CDR1 LNHDA and CDR2 SQIVND (reference sequence).

The V gene is TRBV2, the J gene TRBJ2-1, with D hard to call. CDR3 size: 12 residues. V dropped 2 bases and J dropped 8 bases, with 7 bases sitting between them. Germline CDR1 and CDR2: SNHLY and FYNNEI. The DNA of the CDR3 is TGTGCCAGCAGTGAACGCAGTTATGAGCAGTTCTTC. Translation gives CASSERSYEQFF.

The chain combines TRBV20-1 with TRBJ2-5; 8 nucleotides align to TRBD2. The DNA end is a closer match to TRBJ2-7, so the J assignment may be wrong. The CDR3 length is 15 residues. The V gene's germline CDR1 is DFQATT and CDR2 SNEGSKA (reference sequence). Here the CDR3 reads CSARDHGGGDYEQYF. CDR3 DNA: TGCAGTGCTAGAGATCACGGGGGGGGCGACTACGAGCAGTACTTC.

This chain connects TRBV10-3 to TRBJ2-1; the match to TRBD1 covers 10 bases. V trimming: 8 bases; J trimming: 7 bases; junction bases outside the gene matches: 20. CDR1 ENHRY and CDR2 SYGVKD come from the germline V gene. The CDR3 spans 18 residues. The DNA for the CDR3 is TGTGCCATCCTTGGGACAGGGGTCGGTGATGGGTTTGGGAATGAGCAGTTCTTC. Translation gives CAILGTGVGDGFGNEQFF.

The chain carries TRBV29-1 and TRBJ1-1; no clear D. CDR1 and CDR2 from the germline V gene are SQVTM and ANQGSEA. V gave up 7 bases and J gave up 3 bases, with 15 bases separating them. This CDR3 spans 13 amino acids. The CDR3 DNA sequence: TGCAGCGGAAGCGGCCAGGCTTACACTGAAGCTTTCTTT. Translating gives CSGSGQAYTEAFF.